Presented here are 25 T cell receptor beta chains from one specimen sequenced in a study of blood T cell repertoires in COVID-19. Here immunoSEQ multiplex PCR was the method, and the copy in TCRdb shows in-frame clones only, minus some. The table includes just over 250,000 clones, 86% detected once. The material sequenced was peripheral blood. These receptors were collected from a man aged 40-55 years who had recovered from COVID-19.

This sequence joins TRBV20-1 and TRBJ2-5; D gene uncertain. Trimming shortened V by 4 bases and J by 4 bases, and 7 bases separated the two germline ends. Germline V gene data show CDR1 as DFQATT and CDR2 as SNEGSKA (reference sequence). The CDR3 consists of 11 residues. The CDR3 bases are TGCAGTGCTACACTTGGAGAGACCCAGTACTTC. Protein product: CSATLGETQYF.

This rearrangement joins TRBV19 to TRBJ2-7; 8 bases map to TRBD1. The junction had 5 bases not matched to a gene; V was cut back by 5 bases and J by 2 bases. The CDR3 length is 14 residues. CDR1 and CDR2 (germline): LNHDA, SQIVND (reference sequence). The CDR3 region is CASSEGQGTYEQYF. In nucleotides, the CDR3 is TGTGCCAGTAGTGAAGGACAGGGAACCTACGAGCAGTACTTC.

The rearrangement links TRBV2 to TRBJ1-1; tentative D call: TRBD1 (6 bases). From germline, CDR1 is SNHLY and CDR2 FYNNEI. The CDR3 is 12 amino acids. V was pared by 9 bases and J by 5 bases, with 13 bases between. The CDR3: CASVWGRTEAFF. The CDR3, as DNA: TGTGCCAGTGTATGGGGGCGAACTGAAGCTTTCTTT.

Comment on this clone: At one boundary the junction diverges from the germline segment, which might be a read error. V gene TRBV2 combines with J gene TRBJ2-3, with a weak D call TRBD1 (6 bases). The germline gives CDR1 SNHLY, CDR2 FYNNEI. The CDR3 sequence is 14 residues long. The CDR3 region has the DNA TGTGCCAGCAGCTTATCTCAGCCGGGACAAGGGAGACATTTT. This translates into CASSLSQPGQGRHF.

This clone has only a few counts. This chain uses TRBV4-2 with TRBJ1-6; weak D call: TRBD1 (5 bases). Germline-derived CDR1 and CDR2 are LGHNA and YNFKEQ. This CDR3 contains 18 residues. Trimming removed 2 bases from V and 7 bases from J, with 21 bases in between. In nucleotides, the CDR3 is TGTGCCAGCAGCCAAAACTCGGACATTATGGTGCTAAATTCACCCCTCCACTTT. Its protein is CASSQNSDIMVLNSPLHF.

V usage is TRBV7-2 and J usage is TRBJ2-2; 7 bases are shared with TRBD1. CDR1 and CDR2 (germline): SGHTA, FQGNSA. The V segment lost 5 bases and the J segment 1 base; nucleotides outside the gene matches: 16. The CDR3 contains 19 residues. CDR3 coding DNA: TGTGCCAGCAGCCGCTTAAGGGGGCTTTTTACCGTGAACACCGGGGAGCTGTTTTTT. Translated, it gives CASSRLRGLFTVNTGELFF.

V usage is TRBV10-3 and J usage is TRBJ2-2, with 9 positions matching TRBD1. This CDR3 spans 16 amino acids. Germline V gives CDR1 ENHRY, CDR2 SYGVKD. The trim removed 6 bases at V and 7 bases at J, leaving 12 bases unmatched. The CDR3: CAIRGAGTGIGGELFF. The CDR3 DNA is TGTGCCATCAGGGGCGCCGGGACAGGGATCGGCGGGGAGCTGTTTTTT.

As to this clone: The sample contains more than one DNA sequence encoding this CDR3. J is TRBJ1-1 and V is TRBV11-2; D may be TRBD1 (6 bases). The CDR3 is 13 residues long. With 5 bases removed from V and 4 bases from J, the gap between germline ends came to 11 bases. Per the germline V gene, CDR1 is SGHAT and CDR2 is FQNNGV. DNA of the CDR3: TGTGCCAGCAGCCAAGGGGGGGGCACTGAAGCTTTCTTT. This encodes CASSQGGGTEAFF. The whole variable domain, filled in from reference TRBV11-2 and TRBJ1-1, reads EAGVAQSPRYKIIEKRQSVAFWCNPISGHATLYWYQQILGQGPKLLIQFQNNGVVDDSQLPKDRFSAERLKGVDSTLKIQPAKLEDSAVYLCASSQGGGTEAFFGQGTRLTVV.

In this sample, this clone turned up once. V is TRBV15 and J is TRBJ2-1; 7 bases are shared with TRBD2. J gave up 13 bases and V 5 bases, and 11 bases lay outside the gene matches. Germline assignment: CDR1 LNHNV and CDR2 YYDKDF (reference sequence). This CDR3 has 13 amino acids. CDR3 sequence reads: CATSLLVAGDQFF. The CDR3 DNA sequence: TGTGCCACCAGCCTCCTAGTCGCGGGGGATCAGTTCTTC.

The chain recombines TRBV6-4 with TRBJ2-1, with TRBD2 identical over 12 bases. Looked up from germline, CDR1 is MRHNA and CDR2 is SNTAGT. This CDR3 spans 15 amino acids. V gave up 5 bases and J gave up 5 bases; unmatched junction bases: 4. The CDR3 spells CASSITSGGHNEQFF. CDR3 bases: TGTGCCAGCAGTATCACTAGCGGGGGGCACAATGAGCAGTTCTTC.

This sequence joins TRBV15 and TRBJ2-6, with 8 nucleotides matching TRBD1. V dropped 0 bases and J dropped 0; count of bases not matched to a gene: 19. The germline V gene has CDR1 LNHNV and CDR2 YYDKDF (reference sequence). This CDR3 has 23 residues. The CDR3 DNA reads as TGTGCCACCAGCAGAGAATTCCGAACCAGGACAGGGAAACTAGGCTCTGGGGCCAACGTCCTGACTTTC. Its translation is CATSREFRTRTGKLGSGANVLTF.

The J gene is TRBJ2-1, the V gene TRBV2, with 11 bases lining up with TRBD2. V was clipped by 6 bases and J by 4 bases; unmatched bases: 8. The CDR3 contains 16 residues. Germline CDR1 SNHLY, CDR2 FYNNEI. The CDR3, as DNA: TGTGCCAGCAGCGTTAGCGGGGGGGCCGGATACAATGAGCAGTTCTTC. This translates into CASSVSGGAGYNEQFF.

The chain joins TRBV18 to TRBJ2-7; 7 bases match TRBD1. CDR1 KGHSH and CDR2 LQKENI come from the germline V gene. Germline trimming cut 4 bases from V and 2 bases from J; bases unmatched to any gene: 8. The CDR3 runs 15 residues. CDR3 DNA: TGTGCCAGCTCACGACAGGGTCTTACGGCCTACGAGCAGTACTTC. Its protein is CASSRQGLTAYEQYF. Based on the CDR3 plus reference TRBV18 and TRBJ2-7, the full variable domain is NAGVMQNPRHLVRRRGQEARLRCSPMKGHSHVYWYRQLPEEGLKFMVYLQKENIIDESGMPKERFSAEFPKEGPSILRIQQVVRGDSAAYFCASSRQGLTAYEQYFGPGTRLTVT.

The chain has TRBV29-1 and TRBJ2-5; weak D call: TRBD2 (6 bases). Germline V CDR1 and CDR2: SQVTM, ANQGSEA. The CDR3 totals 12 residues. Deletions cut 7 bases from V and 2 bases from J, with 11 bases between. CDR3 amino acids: CSGEEGQETQYF. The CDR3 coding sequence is TGCAGCGGTGAGGAGGGGCAAGAGACCCAGTACTTC.

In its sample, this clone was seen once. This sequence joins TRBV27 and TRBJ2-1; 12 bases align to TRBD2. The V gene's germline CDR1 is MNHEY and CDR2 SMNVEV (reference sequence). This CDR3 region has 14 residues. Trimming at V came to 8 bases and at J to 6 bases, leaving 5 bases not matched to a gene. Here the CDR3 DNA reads TGTGCCAGCCGACTAGCGGGAGTACGCAATGAGCAGTTCTTC. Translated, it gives CASRLAGVRNEQFF.

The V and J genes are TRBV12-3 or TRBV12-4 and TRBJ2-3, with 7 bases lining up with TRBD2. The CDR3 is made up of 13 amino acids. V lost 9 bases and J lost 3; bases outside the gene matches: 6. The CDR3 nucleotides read TGTGCCAGTAGTCCCGGGGGGACAGATACGCAGTATTTT. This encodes CASSPGGTDTQYF.

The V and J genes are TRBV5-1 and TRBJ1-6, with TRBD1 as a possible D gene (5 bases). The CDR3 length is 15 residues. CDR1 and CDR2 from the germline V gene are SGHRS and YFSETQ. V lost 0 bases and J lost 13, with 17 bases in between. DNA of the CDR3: TGCGCCAGCAGCTTGGAATGGGGGAGGCTTTTTCCCCTCCACTTT. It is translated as CASSLEWGRLFPLHF.

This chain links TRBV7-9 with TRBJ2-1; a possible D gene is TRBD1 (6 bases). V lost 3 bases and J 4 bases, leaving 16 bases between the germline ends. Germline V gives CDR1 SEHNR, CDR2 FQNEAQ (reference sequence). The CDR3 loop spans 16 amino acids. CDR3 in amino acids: CASSFRGRGIYNEQFF. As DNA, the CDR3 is TGTGCCAGCAGCTTTCGAGGCAGGGGTATTTACAATGAGCAGTTCTTC.

The CDR3 sequence: CASSQDPVRGTSGRAVPDTQYF. The CDR3 DNA follows: TGTGCCAGCAGCCAAGACCCAGTCCGAGGAACTAGCGGGAGGGCCGTCCCAGATACGCAGTATTTT. The chain joins TRBV4-2 to TRBJ2-3, with 13 nucleotides matching TRBD2. This CDR3 spans 22 amino acids. Germline values: CDR1 LGHNA, CDR2 YNFKEQ. V shed 0 bases, J shed 4 bases, and the junction held 19 bases outside the gene matches.

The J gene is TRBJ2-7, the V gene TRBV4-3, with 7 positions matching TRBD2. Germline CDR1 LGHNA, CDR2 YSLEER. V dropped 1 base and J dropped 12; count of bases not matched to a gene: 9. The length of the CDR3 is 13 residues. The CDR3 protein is CASSQVAGVVVYF. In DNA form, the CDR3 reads TGCGCCAGCAGCCAAGTGGCGGGGGTGGTTGTGTACTTC.

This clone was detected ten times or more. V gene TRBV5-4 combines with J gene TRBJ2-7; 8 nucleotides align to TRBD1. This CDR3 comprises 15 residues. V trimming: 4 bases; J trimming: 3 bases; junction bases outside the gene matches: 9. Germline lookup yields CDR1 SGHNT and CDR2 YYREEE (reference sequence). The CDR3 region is CASSNPAGGDYEQYF. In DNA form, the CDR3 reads TGTGCCAGCAGCAATCCCGCAGGGGGCGACTACGAGCAGTACTTC.

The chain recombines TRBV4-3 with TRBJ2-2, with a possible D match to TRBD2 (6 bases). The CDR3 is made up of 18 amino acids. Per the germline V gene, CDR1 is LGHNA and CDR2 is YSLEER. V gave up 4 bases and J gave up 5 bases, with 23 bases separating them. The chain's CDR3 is CASSRKVLVGGPTGELFF. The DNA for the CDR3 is TGCGCCAGCAGCCGCAAGGTTCTTGTGGGAGGTCCGACCGGGGAGCTGTTTTTT.

The CDR3 reads CSVQRLASNEQFF. In DNA form, the CDR3 reads TGCAGCGTCCAACGACTAGCGTCCAATGAGCAGTTCTTC. The genes are TRBV29-1 and TRBJ2-1; 8 nucleotides match TRBD2. Looked up from germline, CDR1 is SQVTM and CDR2 is ANQGSEA. This CDR3 spans 13 amino acids. Trimming removed 6 bases from V and 6 bases from J; junction bases left unmatched: 7.

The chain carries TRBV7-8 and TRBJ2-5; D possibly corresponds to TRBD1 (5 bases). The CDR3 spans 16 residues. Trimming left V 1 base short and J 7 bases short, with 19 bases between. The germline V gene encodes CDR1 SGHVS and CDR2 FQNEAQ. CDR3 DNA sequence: TGTGCCAGCAGCTTAGAAAGGGGTCTAAGGACACGGACCCAGTACTTC. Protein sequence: CASSLERGLRTRTQYF.

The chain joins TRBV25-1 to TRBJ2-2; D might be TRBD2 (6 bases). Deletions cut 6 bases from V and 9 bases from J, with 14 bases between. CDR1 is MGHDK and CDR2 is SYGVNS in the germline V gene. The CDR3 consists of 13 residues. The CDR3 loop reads CASSTTGTWELFF. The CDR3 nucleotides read TGTGCCAGCAGCACAACCGGGACTTGGGAGCTGTTTTTT.